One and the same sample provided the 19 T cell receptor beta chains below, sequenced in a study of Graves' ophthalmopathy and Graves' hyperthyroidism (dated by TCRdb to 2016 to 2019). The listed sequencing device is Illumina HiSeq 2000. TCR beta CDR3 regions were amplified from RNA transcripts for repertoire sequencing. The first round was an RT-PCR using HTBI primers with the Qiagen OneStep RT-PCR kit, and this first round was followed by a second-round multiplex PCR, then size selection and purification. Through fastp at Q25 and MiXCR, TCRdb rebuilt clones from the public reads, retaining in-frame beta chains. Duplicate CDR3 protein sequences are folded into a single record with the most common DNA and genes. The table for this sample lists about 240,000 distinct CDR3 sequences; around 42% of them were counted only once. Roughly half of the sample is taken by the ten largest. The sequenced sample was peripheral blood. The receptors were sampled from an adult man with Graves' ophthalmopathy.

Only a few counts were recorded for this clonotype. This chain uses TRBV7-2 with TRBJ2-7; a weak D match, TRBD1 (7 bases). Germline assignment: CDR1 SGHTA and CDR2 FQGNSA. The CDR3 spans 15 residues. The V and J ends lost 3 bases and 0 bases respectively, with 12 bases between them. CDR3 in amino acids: CASSLGGQTSYEQYF. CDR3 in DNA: TGTGCCAGCAGCTTGGGGGGACAGACCTCCTACGAGCAGTACTTC. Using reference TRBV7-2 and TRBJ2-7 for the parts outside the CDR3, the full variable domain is GAGVSQSPSNKVTEKGKDVELRCDPISGHTALYWYRQSLGQGLEFLIYFQGNSAPDKSGLPSDRFSAERTGGSVSTLTIQRTQQEDSAVYLCASSLGGQTSYEQYFGPGTRLTVT.

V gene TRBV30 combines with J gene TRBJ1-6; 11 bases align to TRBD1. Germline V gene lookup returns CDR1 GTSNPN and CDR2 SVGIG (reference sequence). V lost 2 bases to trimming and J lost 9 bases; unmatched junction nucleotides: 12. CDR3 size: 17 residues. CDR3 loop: CAWSPRGGTGGISPLHF. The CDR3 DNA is TGTGCCTGGAGTCCCCGGGGGGGGACAGGGGGGATTTCACCCCTCCACTTT. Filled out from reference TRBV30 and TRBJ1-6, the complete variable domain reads SQTIHQWPATLVQPVGSPLSLECTVEGTSNPNLYWYRQAAGRGLQLLFYSVGIGQISSEVPQNLSASRPQDRQFILSSKKLLLSDSGFYLCAWSPRGGTGGISPLHFGNGTRLTVT.

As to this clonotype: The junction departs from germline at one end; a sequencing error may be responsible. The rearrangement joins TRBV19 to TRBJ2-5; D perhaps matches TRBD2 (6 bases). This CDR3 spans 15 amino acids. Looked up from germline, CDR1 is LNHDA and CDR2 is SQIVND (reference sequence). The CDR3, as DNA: TGTGCCAGTAGTAGCCGGGGGAGCCCCCAAGGGACCCAGTACTTC. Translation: CASSSRGSPQGTQYF.

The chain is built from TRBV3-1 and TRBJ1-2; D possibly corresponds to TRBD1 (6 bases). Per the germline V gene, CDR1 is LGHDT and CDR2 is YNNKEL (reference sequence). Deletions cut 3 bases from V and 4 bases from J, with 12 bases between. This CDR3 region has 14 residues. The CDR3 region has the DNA TGTGCCAGCAGCCACTCAGGGGCTGGCTATGGCTACACCTTC. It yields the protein CASSHSGAGYGYTF.

CDR3 DNA: TGCAGCGTCCCCTCGATGGACAGCTATGGCTACACCTTC. Translating gives CSVPSMDSYGYTF. The V and J genes are TRBV29-1 and TRBJ1-2, with D possibly matching TRBD1 (6 bases). Germline V gives CDR1 SQVTM, CDR2 ANQGSEA. The CDR3 totals 13 residues. V shed 6 bases and J shed 4 bases, with 15 bases lying between them.

CDR3 in amino acids: CASRNGGSGANVLTF. The CDR3 DNA is TGTGCCAGCAGAAACGGGGGTTCTGGGGCCAACGTCCTGACTTTC. The chain employs TRBV12-3 or TRBV12-4 and TRBJ2-6, with D perhaps TRBD2 (6 bases). Trimming left V 6 bases short and J 1 base short, with 10 bases between. CDR3 length: 15 residues.

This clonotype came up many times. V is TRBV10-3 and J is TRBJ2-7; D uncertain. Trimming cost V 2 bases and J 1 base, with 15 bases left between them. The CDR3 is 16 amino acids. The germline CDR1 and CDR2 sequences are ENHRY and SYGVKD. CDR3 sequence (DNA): TGTGCCATCAGTGAGGATCGCCAGGTTATATCCTACGAGCAGTACTTC. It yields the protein CAISEDRQVISYEQYF.

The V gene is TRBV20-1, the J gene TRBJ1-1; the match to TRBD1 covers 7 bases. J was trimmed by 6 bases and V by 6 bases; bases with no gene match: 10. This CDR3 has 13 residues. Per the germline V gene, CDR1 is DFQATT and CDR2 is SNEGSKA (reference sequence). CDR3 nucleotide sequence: TGCAGTGCAAGGGAGGGGGCAACGGCTGAAGCTTTCTTT. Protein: CSAREGATAEAFF.

CDR3 sequence: CASSYYTGELFF. CDR3 in DNA: TGTGCCAGCAGCTATTACACCGGGGAGCTGTTTTTT. The V call is TRBV7-3, the J call TRBJ2-2; D gene uncertain. CDR1 and CDR2 (germline): SGHTA, FQGTGA. Trimming shortened V by 4 bases and J by 3 bases, and 3 bases separated the two germline ends. This CDR3 comprises 12 residues.

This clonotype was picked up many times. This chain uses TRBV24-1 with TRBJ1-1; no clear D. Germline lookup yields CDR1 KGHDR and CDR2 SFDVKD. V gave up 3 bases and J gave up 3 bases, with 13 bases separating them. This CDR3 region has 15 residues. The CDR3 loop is CATSDDGSGDTEAFF. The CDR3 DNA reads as TGTGCCACCAGTGATGATGGGTCGGGAGACACTGAAGCTTTCTTT.

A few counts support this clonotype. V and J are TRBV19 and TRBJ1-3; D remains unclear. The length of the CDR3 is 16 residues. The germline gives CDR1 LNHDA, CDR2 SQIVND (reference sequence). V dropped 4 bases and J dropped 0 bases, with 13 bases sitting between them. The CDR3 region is CASSKSFLSSGNTIYF. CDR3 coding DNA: TGTGCCAGTAGTAAGAGTTTCTTGAGCTCTGGAAACACCATATATTTT.

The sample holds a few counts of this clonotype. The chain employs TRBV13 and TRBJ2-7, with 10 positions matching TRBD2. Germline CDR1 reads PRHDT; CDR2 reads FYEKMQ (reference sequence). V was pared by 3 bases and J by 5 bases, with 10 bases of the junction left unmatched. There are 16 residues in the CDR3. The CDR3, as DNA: TGTGCCAGCAGCTTGCGGTCTAGCGGGAGAAGCCACGAGCAGTACTTC. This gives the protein CASSLRSSGRSHEQYF.

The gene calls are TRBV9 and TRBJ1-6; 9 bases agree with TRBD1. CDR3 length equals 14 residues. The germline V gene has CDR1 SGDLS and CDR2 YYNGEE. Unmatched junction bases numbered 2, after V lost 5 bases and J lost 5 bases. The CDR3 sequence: CASSWTGDNSPLHF. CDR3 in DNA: TGTGCCAGCAGTTGGACAGGGGATAATTCACCCCTCCACTTT.

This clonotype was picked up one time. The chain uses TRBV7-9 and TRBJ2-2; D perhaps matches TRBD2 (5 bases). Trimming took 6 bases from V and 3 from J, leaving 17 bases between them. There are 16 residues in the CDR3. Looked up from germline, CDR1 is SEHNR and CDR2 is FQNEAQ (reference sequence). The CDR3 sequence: CASSWGVERDTGELFF. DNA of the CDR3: TGTGCCAGCAGTTGGGGTGTGGAGAGGGACACCGGGGAGCTGTTTTTT. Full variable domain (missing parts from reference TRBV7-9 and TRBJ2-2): DTGVSQNPRHKITKRGQNVTFRCDPISEHNRLYWYRQTLGQGPEFLTYFQNEAQLEKSRLLSDRFSAERPKGSFSTLEIQRTEQGDSAMYLCASSWGVERDTGELFFGEGSRLTVL.

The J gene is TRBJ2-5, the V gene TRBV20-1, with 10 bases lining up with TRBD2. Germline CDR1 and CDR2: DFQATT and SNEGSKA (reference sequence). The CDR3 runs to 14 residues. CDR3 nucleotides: TGCATAGGGACCAGCGGGGGGGCAGGAGAGACCCAGTACTTC. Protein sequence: CIGTSGGAGETQYF.

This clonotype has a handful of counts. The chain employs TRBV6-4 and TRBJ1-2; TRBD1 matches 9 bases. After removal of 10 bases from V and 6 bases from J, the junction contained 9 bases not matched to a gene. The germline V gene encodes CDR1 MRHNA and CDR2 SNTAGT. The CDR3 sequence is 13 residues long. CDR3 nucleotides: TGTGCCAATCTGGGACAGGGTGTGGATGGCTACACCTTC. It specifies CANLGQGVDGYTF.

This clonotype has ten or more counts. CDR3 nucleotides: TGTGCCACCGCTGCAGGGAATCAGCCCCAGCATTTT. Amino acid sequence: CATAAGNQPQHF. The V call is TRBV24-1, the J call TRBJ1-5, with a weak D call TRBD1 (5 bases). The CDR3 totals 12 residues. V lost 9 bases and J lost 4, with 9 bases in between. The germline V gene encodes CDR1 KGHDR and CDR2 SFDVKD.

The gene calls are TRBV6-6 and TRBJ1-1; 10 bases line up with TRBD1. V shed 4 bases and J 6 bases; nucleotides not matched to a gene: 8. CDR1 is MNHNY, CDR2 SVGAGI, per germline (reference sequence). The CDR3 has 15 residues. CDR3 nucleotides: TGTGCCAGCAGTTTGACAGGGGGCCTGTTTGCTGAAGCTTTCTTT. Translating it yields CASSLTGGLFAEAFF.

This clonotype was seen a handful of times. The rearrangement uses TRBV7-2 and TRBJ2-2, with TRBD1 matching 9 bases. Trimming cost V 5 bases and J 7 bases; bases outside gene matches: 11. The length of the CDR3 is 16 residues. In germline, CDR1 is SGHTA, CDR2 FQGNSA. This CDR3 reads CASSLRDRAFRGELFF. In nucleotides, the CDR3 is TGTGCCAGCAGCCTCCGGGACAGGGCGTTTCGCGGGGAGCTGTTTTTT.